One T cell receptor beta chain is described in this entry. The data are from a study of T cell clonotyping in hematopoietic cell transplantation. Study at large: Pretransplant recipient samples were taken after cytoreduction.

Repertoires were generated with immunoSEQ multiplex PCR, while TCRdb's copy carries only in-frame clones and drops some. The table records about 47,000 clones, about four fifths of them present only once. CDR3 size: 15 residues. In germline, CDR1 is SEHNR, CDR2 FQNEAQ (reference sequence). Trimming shortened V by 9 bases and J by 0 bases, and 14 bases separated the two germline ends. Time point reported: recipient sample about 28 days before transplant, after cytoreduction. The sequencing used peripheral blood mononuclear cells, collected before stem cell transplant. The chain employs TRBV7-9 and TRBJ1-4; D perhaps matches TRBD1 (6 bases). The sequence was obtained from a man in his sixties with myelodysplastic syndrome. Some clones in this sample may be carry-over from other donors' samples. CDR3 protein: CASNPGVATNEKLFF. The DNA of the CDR3 is TGTGCCAGTAACCCAGGGGTGGCAACTAATGAAAAACTGTTTTTT.